Listed below are T cell receptor beta chains from one sample, sequenced in a study of blood T cell repertoires in COVID-19. Only in-frame clones appear in the TCRdb table, and some are missing; sequencing was by immunoSEQ multiplex PCR. Seen here are about 250,000 clones, around 89% observed once, and the top ten hold 2.5% to 3%. Source material: PBMCs or T cells enriched from blood (not recorded which). The receptors derive from a woman in her 50s who had recovered from COVID-19. Each CDR3 is given with its conserved first and last residue. The order of the fields is V gene, clone size, D gene, J gene, CDR3 protein, CDR3 DNA. The D gene is left open where the match is weak. A clone size is listed for some rows: how often the clone was seen (once, few, many), or a class if it is expanded.

>TRBV27|-|TRBD2|TRBJ2-7
CASSFRLAGGSYEQYF
TGTGCCAGCAGTTTCCGACTAGCGGGAGGCTCCTACGAGCAGTACTTC
>TRBV4-3|-|TRBD1|TRBJ1-2
CASSQDLGGEVYGYTF
TGCGCCAGCAGCCAAGATTTAGGGGGCGAGGTATATGGCTACACCTTC
>TRBV28|-|-|TRBJ1-5
CASSGGGSISNQPQHF
TGTGCCAGCAGTGGCGGGGGGTCTATTAGCAATCAGCCCCAGCATTTT
>TRBV9|-|TRBD1|TRBJ1-1
CASSNQGAEAFF
TGTGCCAGCAGCAACCAGGGGGCTGAAGCTTTCTTT
>TRBV2|-|-|TRBJ1-1
CASSGDQGSVAEAFF
TGTGCCAGCAGCGGAGACCAGGGTTCAGTAGCTGAAGCTTTCTTT
>TRBV14|-|-|TRBJ1-1
CASSQDLGGNTEAFF
TGTGCCAGCAGCCAAGACCTCGGGGGGAACACTGAAGCTTTCTTT
>TRBV6-4|-|-|TRBJ2-2
CASSPGDLSGELFF
TGTGCCAGCAGTCCCGGGGATCTATCCGGGGAGCTGTTTTTT
>TRBV12-3/TRBV12-4|-|-|TRBJ2-2
CASLSRAGELFF
TGTGCCAGCCTTTCTCGGGCCGGGGAGCTGTTTTTT
>TRBV15|-|TRBD1|TRBJ2-7
CATSRDRRDSPYEQYF
TGTGCCACCAGCAGAGATCGCCGGGACAGTCCCTACGAGCAGTACTTC
>TRBV24-1|-|-|TRBJ2-5
CATSDSGTTTETQYF
TGTGCCACCAGTGATTCCGGGACAACGACAGAGACCCAGTACTTC
>TRBV9|-|TRBD2|TRBJ2-2
CASSVGEGEGTGELFF
TGTGCCAGCAGCGTAGGAGAAGGGGAGGGAACCGGGGAGCTGTTTTTT
>TRBV7-9|-|-|TRBJ1-5
CASSPGGNQPQHF
TGTGCCAGCAGCCCCGGGGGTAATCAGCCCCAGCATTTT
>TRBV5-6|-|TRBD1|TRBJ1-4
CASSQETGDEKLFF
TGTGCCAGCAGCCAGGAAACAGGGGATGAAAAACTGTTTTTT
>TRBV29-1|-|TRBD1|TRBJ2-7
CSVEQGQGYEQYF
TGCAGCGTTGAACAGGGACAGGGTTACGAGCAGTACTTC
>TRBV28|-|-|TRBJ1-4
CASSPRVRAEEKLFF
TGTGCCAGCAGTCCCCGGGTCAGGGCTGAGGAAAAACTGTTTTTT
>TRBV24-1|-|TRBD1|TRBJ2-5
CATSDNRDRQETQYF
TGTGCCACCAGTGACAACAGGGACAGACAAGAGACCCAGTACTTC
>TRBV5-6|-|-|TRBJ1-4
CASSPGGELTEKLFF
TGTGCCAGCAGTCCCGGGGGAGAACTAACTGAAAAACTGTTTTTT
>TRBV3-1/TRBV3-2|-|TRBD2|TRBJ2-3
CASSPGLAGVKDTQYF
TGTGCCAGCAGCCCGGGACTAGCGGGAGTCAAAGATACGCAGTATTTT
>TRBV28|-|TRBD1|TRBJ1-6
CASSLTGVSPLHF
TGTGCCAGCAGTTTAACAGGGGTTTCACCCCTCCACTTT
>TRBV28|once|TRBD2|TRBJ2-5
CASTPNRAGVETQYF
TGTGCCAGCACCCCCAATCGCGCGGGAGTTGAGACCCAGTACTTC
>TRBV15|-|TRBD2|TRBJ2-1
CATSRAGGNNEQFF
TGTGCCACCAGCAGAGCGGGAGGGAACAATGAGCAGTTCTTC
>TRBV7-2|-|TRBD1|TRBJ2-7
CASSLVGTGSYEQYF
TGTGCCAGCAGCTTAGTGGGGACAGGGTCCTACGAGCAGTACTTC
>TRBV7-3|-|TRBD1|TRBJ2-6
CASSNVGQASGANVLTF
TGTGCCAGCAGCAACGTCGGACAGGCCTCTGGGGCCAACGTCCTGACTTTC
>TRBV11-2|-|-|TRBJ2-7
CASSMAREQYF
TGTGCCAGCAGTATGGCAAGAGAGCAGTACTTC
>TRBV19|-|-|TRBJ1-1
CASSIPAGSNTEAFF
TGTGCCAGTAGTATACCTGCAGGGTCGAACACTGAAGCTTTCTTT
>TRBV20-1|-|-|TRBJ2-7
CSALRTHEQYF
TGCAGTGCCCTCAGGACTCACGAGCAGTACTTC
>TRBV4-3|-|-|TRBJ2-7
CASSQETGSNYEQYF
TGCGCCAGCAGCCAAGAAACAGGATCAAATTACGAGCAGTACTTC
>TRBV30|few|-|TRBJ1-2
CAWTRQNLARGYTF
TGTGCCTGGACTAGACAGAATTTAGCTAGGGGCTACACCTTC
>TRBV19|few|-|TRBJ2-7
CASIRRSRLAGTYEQYF
TGTGCCAGTATCCGGCGGTCCCGACTCGCGGGGACCTACGAGCAGTACTTC
>TRBV28|-|-|TRBJ1-5
CASSSHPVGGRWYQPQHF
TGTGCCAGCAGTTCCCACCCGGTGGGGGGGAGATGGTATCAGCCCCAGCATTTT
>TRBV4-3|-|-|TRBJ1-4
CASSQDFSIDRNYEKLFF
TGCGCCAGCAGCCAAGATTTCAGTATAGACAGAAATTATGAAAAACTGTTTTTT
>TRBV29-1|-|-|TRBJ1-1
CSVVVHPQGAEAFF
TGCAGCGTTGTAGTACACCCGCAGGGCGCTGAAGCTTTCTTT
>TRBV6-5|-|-|TRBJ1-2
CASNPKGNYGYTF
TGTGCCAGCAACCCGAAGGGGAACTATGGCTACACCTTC
>TRBV5-1|-|TRBD2|TRBJ2-1
CASSLPSGNYNEQFF
TGCGCCAGCAGCTTGCCTAGCGGAAATTACAATGAGCAGTTCTTC
>TRBV9|-|TRBD1|TRBJ2-7
CASSPSGTGRYEQYF
TGTGCCAGCAGCCCCTCCGGGACAGGGCGGTACGAGCAGTACTTC
>TRBV5-1|-|-|TRBJ1-4
CASSRTGILNEKLFF
TGCGCCAGCAGCAGAACAGGGATTCTTAATGAAAAACTGTTTTTT
>TRBV18|-|TRBD1|TRBJ1-2
CASSLGTGTNYGYTF
TGTGCCAGCTCACTCGGGACAGGGACCAACTATGGCTACACCTTC
>TRBV28|-|TRBD2|TRBJ2-1
CASSFGGRAGPPEQFF
TGTGCCAGCAGTTTTGGCGGGAGGGCTGGGCCCCCTGAGCAGTTCTTC
>TRBV6-2/TRBV6-3|-|TRBD1|TRBJ2-7
CASSPVPGQGTYEQYF
TGTGCCAGCAGCCCTGTGCCGGGACAGGGGACCTACGAGCAGTACTTC
>TRBV4-2|-|-|TRBJ2-7
CASSRGSGATDEQYF
TGTGCCAGCAGCCGGGGTTCAGGGGCCACTGACGAGCAGTACTTC
>TRBV19|once|TRBD2|TRBJ2-4
CASSTETGLARLNIQYF
TGTGCCAGTAGTACCGAGACAGGACTAGCTCGGCTGAACATTCAGTACTTC
>TRBV5-6|-|-|TRBJ2-3
CASSLRRQVRSDTQYF
TGTGCCAGCAGCTTGCGGAGACAGGTGAGGTCAGATACGCAGTATTTT
>TRBV27|-|TRBD2|TRBJ2-7
CASSGTRNSYEQYF
TGTGCCAGCAGCGGGACTAGGAATTCCTACGAGCAGTACTTC
>TRBV25-1|-|-|TRBJ1-2
CASSEYVGAGYTF
TGTGCCAGCAGTGAATATGTGGGGGCTGGCTACACCTTC
>TRBV28|-|TRBD1|TRBJ2-7
CASSSGTGSSSYEQYF
TGTGCCAGCAGTTCAGGGACAGGGTCGAGCTCCTACGAGCAGTACTTC
>TRBV11-2|-|TRBD1|TRBJ2-1
CASSPGQAYNEQFF
TGTGCCAGCAGCCCGGGACAGGCCTACAATGAGCAGTTCTTC
>TRBV28|-|-|TRBJ2-7
CATIPTHRSKQYF
TGTGCCACCATCCCGACCCACCGTAGCAAGCAGTACTTC
>TRBV28|-|TRBD2|TRBJ2-5
CASYTSGRQETQYF
TGTGCCAGTTATACTAGCGGGCGACAAGAGACCCAGTACTTC
>TRBV10-2|few|-|TRBJ1-5
CASGAGQPQHF
TGCGCCAGCGGTGCGGGGCAGCCCCAGCATTTT
>TRBV7-3|-|TRBD2|TRBJ2-5
CASSPQRAGGPETQYF
TGTGCCAGCAGCCCTCAACGAGCGGGAGGGCCGGAGACCCAGTACTTC
>TRBV5-1|few|-|TRBJ1-6
CASSLGAGSNSPLHF
TGCGCCAGCAGCTTGGGGGCAGGATCTAATTCACCCCTCCACTTT
>TRBV6-2/TRBV6-3|-|-|TRBJ1-2
CASSIANYGYTF
TGTGCCAGCAGCATTGCGAACTATGGCTACACCTTC
>TRBV28|-|TRBD1|TRBJ1-3
CASSLGQGANTIYF
TGTGCCAGCAGTTTAGGACAGGGGGCTAACACCATATATTTT
>TRBV5-1|-|TRBD1|TRBJ1-5
CASSITGGDQPQHF
TGCGCCAGCAGCATCACAGGGGGCGATCAGCCCCAGCATTTT
>TRBV4-3|-|-|TRBJ1-1
CASSQAPGANTEAFF
TGCGCCAGCAGCCAAGCCCCAGGGGCCAACACTGAAGCTTTCTTT
>TRBV19|-|-|TRBJ2-1
CASNGGSHNEQFF
TGTGCCAGTAACGGGGGTTCCCACAATGAGCAGTTCTTC
>TRBV5-3|-|TRBD1|TRBJ2-1
CARSLEPGQYYNEQFF
TGTGCCAGAAGCTTGGAACCGGGACAGTACTACAATGAGCAGTTCTTC
>TRBV12-3/TRBV12-4|-|-|TRBJ1-1
CASSSIANTEAFF
TGTGCCAGCAGTTCGATAGCGAACACTGAAGCTTTCTTT